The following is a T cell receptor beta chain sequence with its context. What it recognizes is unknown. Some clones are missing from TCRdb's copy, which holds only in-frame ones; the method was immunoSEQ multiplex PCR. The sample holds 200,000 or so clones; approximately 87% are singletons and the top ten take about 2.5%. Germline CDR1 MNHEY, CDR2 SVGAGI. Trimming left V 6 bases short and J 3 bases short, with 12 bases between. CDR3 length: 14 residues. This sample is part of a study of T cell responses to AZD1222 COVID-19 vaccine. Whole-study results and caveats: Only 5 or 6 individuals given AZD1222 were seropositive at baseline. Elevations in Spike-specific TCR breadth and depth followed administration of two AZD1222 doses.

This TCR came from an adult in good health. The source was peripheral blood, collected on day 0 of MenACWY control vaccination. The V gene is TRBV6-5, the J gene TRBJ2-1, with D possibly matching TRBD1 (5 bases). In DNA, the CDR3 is TGTGCCAGCAGCCTGGGGCAGATCTACAATGAGCAGTTCTTC. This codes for CASSLGQIYNEQFF.